This T cell receptor beta chain was documented in a study of immune heterogeneity within non-small cell lung tumors. Study-level results: Identical dominant CDR3 beta clonotypes showed recurrence across tumor sites within a patient, and site-unique high-frequency clones were also present.

This clonotype was seen more than once but under ten times. Its target is unknown. This CDR3 is 13 amino acids long. Germline loops: CDR1 SGHDT, CDR2 YYEEEE. Trimming cost V 2 bases and J 8 bases; bases outside gene matches: 3. A multiplex PCR containing 32 V primers and 13 J primers was used to amplify TCR beta CDR3. One entry per CDR3 protein results from TCRdb running MiXCR on the multiplex PCR reads. The data show over 5,500 distinct CDR3 sequences, with around 20% seen just once and approximately 15% held by the top ten. TCRs were amplified from approximately 600 ng gDNA of bulk tumor per sample. Widely spaced biopsies, several per primary tumor, were obtained at surgery. With untreated, newly diagnosed non-small cell lung cancer, the patients went on to undergo curative surgery. Donors comprised surgical patients with newly diagnosed non-small cell lung cancer, operated on with curative intent.

What was sequenced was lung tumor tissue. The chain combines TRBV5-6 with TRBJ1-4, with 7 bases aligning to TRBD1. The sequence was collected from a female donor with non-small cell lung cancer. The CDR3 sequence is CASSLQGNEKLFF. The CDR3 bases are TGTGCCAGCAGCTTACAGGGGAACGAAAAACTGTTTTTT. The variable domain in full, with the rest retrieved from reference TRBV5-6 and TRBJ1-4, is DAGVTQSPTHLIKTRGQQVTLRCSPKSGHDTVSWYQQALGQGPQFIFQYYEEEERQRGNFPDRFSGHQFPNYSSELNVNALLLGDSALYLCASSLQGNEKLFFGSGTQLSVL.